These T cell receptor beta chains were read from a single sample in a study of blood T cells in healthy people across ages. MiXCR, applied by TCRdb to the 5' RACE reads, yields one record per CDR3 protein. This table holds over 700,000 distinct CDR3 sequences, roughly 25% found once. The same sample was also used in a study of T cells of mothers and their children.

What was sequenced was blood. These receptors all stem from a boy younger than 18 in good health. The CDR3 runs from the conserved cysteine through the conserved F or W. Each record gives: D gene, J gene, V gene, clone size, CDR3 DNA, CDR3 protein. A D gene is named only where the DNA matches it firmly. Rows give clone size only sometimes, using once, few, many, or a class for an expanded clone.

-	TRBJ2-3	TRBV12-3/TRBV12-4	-	TGTGCCAGCAGTTGGGGGGTAGTAGATACGCAGTATTTT	CASSWGVVDTQYF
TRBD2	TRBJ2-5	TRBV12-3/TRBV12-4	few	TGTGCCAGCAGCCCCGGGGGGGGGACCCAGTACTTC	CASSPGGGTQYF
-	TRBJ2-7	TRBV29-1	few	TGCAGCGCGGGACCTAATCAGTACGAGCAGTACTTC	CSAGPNQYEQYF
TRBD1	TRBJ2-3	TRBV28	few	TGTGCCAGCAGTACAGGGGACACAGATACGCAGTATTTT	CASSTGDTDTQYF
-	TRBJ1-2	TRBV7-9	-	TGTGCCAGCAGCTTACAGGTCTATGGCTACACCTTC	CASSLQVYGYTF
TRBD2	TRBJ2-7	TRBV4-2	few	TGTGCCAGCAGCCAAGATGCTAGCGGGGGTTACTACGAGCAGTACTTC	CASSQDASGGYYEQYF
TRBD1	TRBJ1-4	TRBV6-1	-	TGTGCCAGCAGTGACTGGGGGACAGGGAATGAAAAACTGTTTTTT	CASSDWGTGNEKLFF
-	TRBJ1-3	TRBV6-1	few	TGTGCCAGCAGCCGAGGGGGGCTCAGATCTGGAAACACCATATATTTT	CASSRGGLRSGNTIYF
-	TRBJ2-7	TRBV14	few	TGTGCCAGCAGCCGGGCGGGCCCGGGCTACGAGCAGTACTTC	CASSRAGPGYEQYF
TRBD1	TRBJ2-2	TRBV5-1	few	TGCGCCAGCAGCTCGTGGACAGGGGCCTTAACCGGGGGGCTGTTTTTT	CASSSWTGALTGGLFF
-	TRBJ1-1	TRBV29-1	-	TGCAGCGTTGATGCCGGGGGCACTGAAGCTTTCTTT	CSVDAGGTEAFF
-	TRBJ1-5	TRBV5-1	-	TGCGCCAGCAGTGAACAGGGACGTCAGCCCCAGCATTTT	CASSEQGRQPQHF
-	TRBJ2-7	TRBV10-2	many	TGCGCCAGCAGTGACTCCACCTACGAGCAGTACTTC	CASSDSTYEQYF
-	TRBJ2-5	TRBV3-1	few	TGTGCCAGCAGCCATATGATACTGGAGACCCAGTACTTC	CASSHMILETQYF
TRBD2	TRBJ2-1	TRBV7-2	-	TGTGCCAGCAGTTACCTTAGCGGGAGTTCCTACAATGAGCAGTTCTTC	CASSYLSGSSYNEQFF
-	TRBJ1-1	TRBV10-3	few	TGTGCCATCAGTGAGCCAGGGACGACTGAAGCTTTCTTT	CAISEPGTTEAFF
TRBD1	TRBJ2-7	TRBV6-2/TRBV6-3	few	TGTGCCAGCAGGGGGTTCCGGGACAGATTTTACGAGCAGTACTTC	CASRGFRDRFYEQYF
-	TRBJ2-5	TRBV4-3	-	TGCGCCGGCAGCCAGGACATGTTGGAGACCCAGTACTTC	CAGSQDMLETQYF
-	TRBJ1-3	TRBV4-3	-	TGCGCCAGCAGCCAAGATAGGTGGAATAGTGGAAACACCATATATTTT	CASSQDRWNSGNTIYF
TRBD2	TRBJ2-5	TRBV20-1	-	TGCAGTGCTCACGGGGGGGAGGAGACCCAGTACTTC	CSAHGGEETQYF
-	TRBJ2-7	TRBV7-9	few	TGTGCCAGCAGCTGGACTGGGGGATCGTCCTACGAGCAGTACTTC	CASSWTGGSSYEQYF
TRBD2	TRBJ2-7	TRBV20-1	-	TGCAGTGCTGAACTAGCGGGAAGCTACGAGCAGTACTTC	CSAELAGSYEQYF
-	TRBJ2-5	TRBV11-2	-	TGTGCCAGCAGCTCCCGCGGGGGCGTAGAGACCCAGTACTTC	CASSSRGGVETQYF
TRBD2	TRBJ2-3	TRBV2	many	TGTGCCAGCAGTGTATCACTAGCGGGAGATACGCAGTATTTT	CASSVSLAGDTQYF
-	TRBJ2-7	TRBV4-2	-	TGTGCCAGCAGCGCCGCCCGAGAGAGCGAGAGTTACGAGCAGTACTTC	CASSAARESESYEQYF
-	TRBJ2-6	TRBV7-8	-	TGTGCCAGCAGCCTACTATCAGGGGAGGGCTCTGGGGCCAACGTCCTGACTTTC	CASSLLSGEGSGANVLTF